This T cell receptor beta chain emerged from a study of cytomegalovirus exposure and HLA in healthy donors. Libraries were prepared by immunoSEQ multiplex PCR; TCRdb keeps only in-frame clonotypes and omits some of them. In the table there are some 140,000 clones, around 88% of which are singletons. The table lists this clone with many counts. The CDR3 runs to 9 residues. The chain is built from TRBV3-2 and TRBJ2-7; TRBD2 reflects the table's D call only, with no check against the DNA. TRBV3-2 counts as a pseudogene. Input material: PBMCs. The receptor was derived from a man aged 18 to 30 in good health and CMV-seropositive. The CDR3 spells CASSQRQYF. The CDR3 DNA follows: TGTGCCAGCAGCCAACGGCAGTACTTC.